The T cell receptor (beta chain) described here comes from a study of beta chain features in type 1 diabetes. General study points: The question left open here concerned HLA type influencing TCRB rearrangement. Researchers reported that naive, central memory and Treg TCRB repertoires appeared more similar in patients than in healthy donors.

This clone was detected only a few times. Its antigen is unknown. The CDR3 is made up of 14 amino acids. The V and J ends lost 5 bases and 0 bases respectively, with 13 bases between them. CDR1 is GTSNPN and CDR2 is SVGIG in the germline V gene (reference sequence). CD4+ naive, central memory, regulatory and stem cell-like memory cells were sorted via CD45RO/CCR7/CD25/CD127/CD95/CD27. The isolated RNA, all of it, was reverse transcribed, so expressed TCRB transcripts were what got sequenced. Sequenced by immunoSEQ multiplex PCR; TCRdb stores in-frame clones only, minus some. The repertoire includes hundreds of thousands of clones, less than 15% of them detected once, and roughly 7% sits in the top ten.

Sequencing was carried out using central memory CD4+ T cells from blood. The TCR originated in a young man in good health. The chain links TRBV30 to TRBJ1-1; D is undetermined. The CDR3 DNA reads as TGTGCCTGGTTTAAGTCTTTCGTGAACACTGAAGCTTTCTTT. Residues: CAWFKSFVNTEAFF.